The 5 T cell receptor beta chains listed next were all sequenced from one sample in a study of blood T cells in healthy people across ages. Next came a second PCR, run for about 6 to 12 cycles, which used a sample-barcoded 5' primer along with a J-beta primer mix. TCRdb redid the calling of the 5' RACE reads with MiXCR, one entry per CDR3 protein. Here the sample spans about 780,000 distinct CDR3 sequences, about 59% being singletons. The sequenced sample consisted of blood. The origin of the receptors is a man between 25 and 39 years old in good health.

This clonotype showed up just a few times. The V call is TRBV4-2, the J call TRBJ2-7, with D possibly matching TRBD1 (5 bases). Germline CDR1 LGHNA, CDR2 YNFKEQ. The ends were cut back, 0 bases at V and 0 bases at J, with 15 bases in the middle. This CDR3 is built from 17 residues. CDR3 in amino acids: CASSQEAGKLGSYEQYF. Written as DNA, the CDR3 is TGTGCCAGCAGCCAAGAGGCAGGGAAGTTAGGCTCCTACGAGCAGTACTTC.

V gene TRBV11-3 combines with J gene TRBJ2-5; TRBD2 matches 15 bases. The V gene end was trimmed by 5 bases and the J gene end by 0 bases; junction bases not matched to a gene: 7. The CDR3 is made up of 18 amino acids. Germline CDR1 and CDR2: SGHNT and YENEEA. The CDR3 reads CASSQGTSGGPYQETQYF. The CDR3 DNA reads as TGTGCCAGCAGCCAAGGGACTAGCGGGGGGCCGTACCAAGAGACCCAGTACTTC.

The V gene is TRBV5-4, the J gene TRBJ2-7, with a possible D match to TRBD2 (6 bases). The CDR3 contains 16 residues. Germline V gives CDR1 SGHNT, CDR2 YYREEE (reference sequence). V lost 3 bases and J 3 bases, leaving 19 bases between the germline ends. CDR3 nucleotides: TGTGCCAGCAGCTCCAGATCGGAGGGGCTCGGCTACGAGCAGTACTTC. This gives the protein CASSSRSEGLGYEQYF.

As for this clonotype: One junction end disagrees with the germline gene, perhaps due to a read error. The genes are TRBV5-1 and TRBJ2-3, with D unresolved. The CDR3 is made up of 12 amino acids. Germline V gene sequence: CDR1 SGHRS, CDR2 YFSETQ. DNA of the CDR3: TGTGCCAGCAGCTTCAATGGGGATACGCAGTATTTT. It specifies CASSFNGDTQYF.

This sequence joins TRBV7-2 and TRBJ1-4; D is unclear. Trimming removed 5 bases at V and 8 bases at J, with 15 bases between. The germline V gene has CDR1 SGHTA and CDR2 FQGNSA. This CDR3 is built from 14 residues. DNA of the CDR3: TGTGCCAGCAGCCCGGCGGGCCTAGAGGAAAAACTGTTTTTT. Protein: CASSPAGLEEKLFF.